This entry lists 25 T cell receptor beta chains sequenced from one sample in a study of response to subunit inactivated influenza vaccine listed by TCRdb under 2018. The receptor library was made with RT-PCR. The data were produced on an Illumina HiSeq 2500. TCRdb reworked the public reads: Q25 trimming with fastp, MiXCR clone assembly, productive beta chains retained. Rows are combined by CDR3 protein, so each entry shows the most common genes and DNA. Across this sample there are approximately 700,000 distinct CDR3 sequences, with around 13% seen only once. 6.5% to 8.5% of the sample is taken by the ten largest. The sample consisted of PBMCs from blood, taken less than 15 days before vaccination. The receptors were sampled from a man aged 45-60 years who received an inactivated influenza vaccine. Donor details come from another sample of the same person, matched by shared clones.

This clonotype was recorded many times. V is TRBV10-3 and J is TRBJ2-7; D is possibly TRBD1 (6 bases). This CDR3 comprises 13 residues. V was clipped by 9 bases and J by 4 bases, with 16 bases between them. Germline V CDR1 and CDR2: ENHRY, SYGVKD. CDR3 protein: CAITTGGEYEQYF. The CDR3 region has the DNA TGTGCCATTACGACAGGAGGAGAATACGAGCAGTACTTC.

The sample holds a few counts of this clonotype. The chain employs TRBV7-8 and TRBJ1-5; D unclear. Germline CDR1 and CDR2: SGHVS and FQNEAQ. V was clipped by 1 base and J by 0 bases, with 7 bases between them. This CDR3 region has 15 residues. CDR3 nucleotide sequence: TGTGCCAGCAGCTTAGGCAGTTATAGCAATCAGCCCCAGCATTTT. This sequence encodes CASSLGSYSNQPQHF.

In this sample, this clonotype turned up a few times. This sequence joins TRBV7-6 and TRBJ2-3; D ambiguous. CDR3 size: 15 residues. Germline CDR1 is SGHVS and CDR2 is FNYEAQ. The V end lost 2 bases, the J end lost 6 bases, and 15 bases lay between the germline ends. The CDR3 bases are TGTGCCAGCAGCTTAAGGGTCGGGCCCGGCGATACGCAGTATTTT. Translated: CASSLRVGPGDTQYF. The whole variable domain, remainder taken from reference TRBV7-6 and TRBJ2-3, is GAGVSQSPRYKVTKRGQDVALRCDPISGHVSLYWYRQALGQGPEFLTYFNYEAQQDKSGLPNDRFSAERPEGSISTLTIQRTEQRDSAMYRCASSLRVGPGDTQYFGPGTRLTVL.

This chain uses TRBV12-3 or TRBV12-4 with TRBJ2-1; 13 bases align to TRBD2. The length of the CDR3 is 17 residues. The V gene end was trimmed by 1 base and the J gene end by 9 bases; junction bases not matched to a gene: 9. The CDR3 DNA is TGTGCCAGCAGTTTAGAGAAGACTAGCGGGAGGTACGGTGAGCAGTTCTTC. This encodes CASSLEKTSGRYGEQFF.

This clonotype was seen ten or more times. CDR3: CASSNRDRGLRPHNEQFF. CDR3 in DNA: TGTGCCAGCAGTAATCGGGACAGGGGGCTTCGTCCCCACAATGAGCAGTTCTTC. This rearrangement joins TRBV6-2 or TRBV6-3 to TRBJ2-1; 12 bases align to TRBD1. The V gene's germline CDR1 is MNHEY and CDR2 SVGEGT. CDR3 length equals 18 residues. The ends lost 5 bases at V and 5 bases at J; junction bases unmatched: 13.

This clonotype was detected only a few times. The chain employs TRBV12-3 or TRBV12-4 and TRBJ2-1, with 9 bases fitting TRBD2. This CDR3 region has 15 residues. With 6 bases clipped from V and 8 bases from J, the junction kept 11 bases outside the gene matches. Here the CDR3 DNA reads TGTGCCAGCAGATTAACGGGACTAGCAGTCGATGAGCAGTTCTTC. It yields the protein CASRLTGLAVDEQFF.

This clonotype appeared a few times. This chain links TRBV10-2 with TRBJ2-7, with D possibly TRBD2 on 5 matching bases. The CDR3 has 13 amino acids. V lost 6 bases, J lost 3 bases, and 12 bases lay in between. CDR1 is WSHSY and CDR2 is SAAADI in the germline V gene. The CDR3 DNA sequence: TGCGCCAGCAGAATGGGTGAGGGCTACGAGCAGTACTTC. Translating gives CASRMGEGYEQYF.

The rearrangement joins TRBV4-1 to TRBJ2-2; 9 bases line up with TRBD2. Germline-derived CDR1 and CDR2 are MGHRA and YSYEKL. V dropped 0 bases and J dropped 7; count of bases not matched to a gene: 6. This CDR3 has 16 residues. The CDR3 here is CASSQDAGGASGELFF. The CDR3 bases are TGCGCCAGCAGCCAAGACGCGGGAGGGGCCAGCGGGGAGCTGTTTTTT.

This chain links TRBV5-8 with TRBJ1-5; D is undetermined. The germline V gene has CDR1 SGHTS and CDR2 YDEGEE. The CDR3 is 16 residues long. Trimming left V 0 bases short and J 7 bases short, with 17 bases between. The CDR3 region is CASSLVYGHKGQPQHF. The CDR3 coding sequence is TGTGCCAGCAGCTTGGTATATGGTCATAAGGGACAGCCCCAGCATTTT.

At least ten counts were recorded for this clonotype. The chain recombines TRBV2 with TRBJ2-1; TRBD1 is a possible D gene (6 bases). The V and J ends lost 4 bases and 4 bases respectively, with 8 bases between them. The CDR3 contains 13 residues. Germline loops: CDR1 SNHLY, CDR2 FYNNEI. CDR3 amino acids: CASSGDRYNEQFF. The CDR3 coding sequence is TGTGCCAGCAGTGGCGACAGGTACAATGAGCAGTTCTTC.

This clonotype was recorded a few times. The CDR3 region is CASSYRDFDYEQYF. The DNA of the CDR3 is TGTGCCAGCAGCTACCGGGACTTCGACTACGAGCAGTACTTC. The chain joins TRBV7-2 to TRBJ2-7, with D possibly being TRBD2 (6 bases). Trimming shortened V by 4 bases and J by 3 bases, and 13 bases separated the two germline ends. This CDR3 region has 14 residues. Germline V CDR1 and CDR2: SGHTA, FQGNSA.

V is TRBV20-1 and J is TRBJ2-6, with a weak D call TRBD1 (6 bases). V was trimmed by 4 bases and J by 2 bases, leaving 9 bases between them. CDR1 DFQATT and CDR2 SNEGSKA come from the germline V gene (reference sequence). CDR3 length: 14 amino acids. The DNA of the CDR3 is TGCAGTGCTAAGAACAGGGCTGGGGCCAACGTCCTGACTTTC. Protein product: CSAKNRAGANVLTF.

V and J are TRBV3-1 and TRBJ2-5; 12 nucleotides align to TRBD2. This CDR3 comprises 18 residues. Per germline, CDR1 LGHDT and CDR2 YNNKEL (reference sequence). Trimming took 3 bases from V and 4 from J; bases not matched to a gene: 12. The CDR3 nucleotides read TGTGCCAGCAGCCAGGAGGGCCTAGCGGGGGGGCCCGGAGAGACCCAGTACTTC. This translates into CASSQEGLAGGPGETQYF.

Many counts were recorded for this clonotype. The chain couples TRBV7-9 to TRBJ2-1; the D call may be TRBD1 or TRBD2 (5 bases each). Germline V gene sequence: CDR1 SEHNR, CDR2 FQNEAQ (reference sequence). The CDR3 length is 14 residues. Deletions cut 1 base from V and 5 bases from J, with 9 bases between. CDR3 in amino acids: CASSLEQEDNEQFF. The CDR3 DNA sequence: TGTGCCAGCAGCTTAGAACAGGAGGACAATGAGCAGTTCTTC.

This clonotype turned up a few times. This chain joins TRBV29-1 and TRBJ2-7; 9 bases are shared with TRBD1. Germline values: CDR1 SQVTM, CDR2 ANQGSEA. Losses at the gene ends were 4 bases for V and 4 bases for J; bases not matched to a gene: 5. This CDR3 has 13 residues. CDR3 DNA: TGCAGCGTTGGGTTGGGACAGGGTTACGAGCAGTACTTC. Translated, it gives CSVGLGQGYEQYF.

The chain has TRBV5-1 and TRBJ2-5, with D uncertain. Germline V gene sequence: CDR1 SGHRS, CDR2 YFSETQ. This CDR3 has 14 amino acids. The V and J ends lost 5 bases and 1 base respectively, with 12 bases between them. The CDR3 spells CASRETSIQETQYF. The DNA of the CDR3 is TGCGCCAGCAGAGAGACATCTATCCAAGAGACCCAGTACTTC.

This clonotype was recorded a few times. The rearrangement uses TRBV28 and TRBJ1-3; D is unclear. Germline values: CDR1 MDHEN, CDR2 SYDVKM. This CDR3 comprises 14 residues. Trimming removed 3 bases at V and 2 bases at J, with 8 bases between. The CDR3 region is CASSFLGTGNTIYF. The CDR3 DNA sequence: TGTGCCAGCAGTTTTTTGGGGACTGGAAACACCATATATTTT.

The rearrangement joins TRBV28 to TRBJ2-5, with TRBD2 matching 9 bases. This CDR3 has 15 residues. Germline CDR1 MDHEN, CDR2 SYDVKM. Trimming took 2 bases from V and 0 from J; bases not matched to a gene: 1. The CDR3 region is CASSLLAGYQETQYF. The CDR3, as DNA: TGTGCCAGCAGTTTACTAGCGGGATACCAAGAGACCCAGTACTTC.

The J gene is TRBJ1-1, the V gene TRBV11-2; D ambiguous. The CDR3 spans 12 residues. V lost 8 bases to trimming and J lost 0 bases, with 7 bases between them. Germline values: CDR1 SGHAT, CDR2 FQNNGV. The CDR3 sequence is CASGSMNTEAFF. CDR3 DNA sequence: TGTGCCAGCGGAAGCATGAACACTGAAGCTTTCTTT.

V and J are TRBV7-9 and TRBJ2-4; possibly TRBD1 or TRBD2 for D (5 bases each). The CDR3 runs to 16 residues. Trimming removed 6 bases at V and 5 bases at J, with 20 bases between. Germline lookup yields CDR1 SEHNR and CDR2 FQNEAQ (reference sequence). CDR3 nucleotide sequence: TGTGCCAGCAGAAAAGATGCTGGGGGTATCCAAAACATTCAGTACTTC. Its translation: CASRKDAGGIQNIQYF.

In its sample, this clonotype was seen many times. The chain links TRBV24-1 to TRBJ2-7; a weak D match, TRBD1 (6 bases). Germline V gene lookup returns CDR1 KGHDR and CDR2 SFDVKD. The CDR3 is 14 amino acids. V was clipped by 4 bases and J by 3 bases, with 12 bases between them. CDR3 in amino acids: CATSDPRDNYEQYF. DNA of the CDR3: TGTGCCACCAGTGACCCCCGGGACAACTACGAGCAGTACTTC.

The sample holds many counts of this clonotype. CDR3: CSARDRAVATNEKLFF. The CDR3 bases are TGCAGTGCTAGAGATCGGGCGGTCGCAACTAATGAAAAACTGTTTTTT. The rearrangement joins TRBV20-1 to TRBJ1-4, with D unresolved. The length of the CDR3 is 16 residues. The germline CDR1 and CDR2 sequences are DFQATT and SNEGSKA (reference sequence). V dropped 0 bases and J dropped 0 bases, with 11 bases sitting between them.

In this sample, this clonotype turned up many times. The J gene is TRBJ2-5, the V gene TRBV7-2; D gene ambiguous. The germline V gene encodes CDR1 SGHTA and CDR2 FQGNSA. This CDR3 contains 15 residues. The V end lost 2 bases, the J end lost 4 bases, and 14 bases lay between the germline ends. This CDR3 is CASSLLSLILETQYF. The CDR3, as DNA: TGTGCCAGCAGCTTACTCAGTTTGATACTAGAGACCCAGTACTTC.

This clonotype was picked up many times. The CDR3 here is CASSLPPTDTQYF. CDR3 nucleotides: TGTGCCAGCAGTTTGCCCCCCACAGATACGCAGTATTTT. J is TRBJ2-3 and V is TRBV12-3 or TRBV12-4, with unresolved D. This CDR3 has 13 residues. The V gene lost 3 bases and the J gene lost 2 bases, with 6 bases spanning the gap.

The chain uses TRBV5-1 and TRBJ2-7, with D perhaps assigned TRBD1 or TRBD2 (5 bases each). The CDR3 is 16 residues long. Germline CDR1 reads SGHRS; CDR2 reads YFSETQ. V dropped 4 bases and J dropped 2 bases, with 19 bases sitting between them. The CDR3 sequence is CASSPGLPGATYEQYF. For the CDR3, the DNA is TGCGCCAGCAGCCCGGGGCTCCCCGGGGCGACCTACGAGCAGTACTTC.